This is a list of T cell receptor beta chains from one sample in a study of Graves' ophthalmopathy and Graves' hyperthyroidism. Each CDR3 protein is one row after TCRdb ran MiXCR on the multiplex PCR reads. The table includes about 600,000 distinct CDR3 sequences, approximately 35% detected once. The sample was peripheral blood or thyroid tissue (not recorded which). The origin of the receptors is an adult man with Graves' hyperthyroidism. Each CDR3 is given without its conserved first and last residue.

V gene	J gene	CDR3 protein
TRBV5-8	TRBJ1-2	ASSLRQINYGYT
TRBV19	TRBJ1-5	ASSIEGYSNQPQH
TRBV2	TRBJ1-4	ASSAGNGREKLF
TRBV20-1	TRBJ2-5	SAPDSGTASETQY
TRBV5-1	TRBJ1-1	ASSFSGNTEAF
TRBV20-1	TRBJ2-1	SARRGQGPANEQF
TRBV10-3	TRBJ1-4	AISESVATNEKLF
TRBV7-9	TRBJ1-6	ASSPQTGGPSPLH
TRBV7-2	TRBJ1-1	ASSLGQGVNTEAF
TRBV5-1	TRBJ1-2	ASSQGQHYGYT
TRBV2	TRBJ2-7	ASSVQGIVGEQY
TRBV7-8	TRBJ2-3	ASSLGLAGTDTQY
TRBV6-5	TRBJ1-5	ASSEVGRGPNQPQH
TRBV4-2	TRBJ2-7	ASSQVGLADYEQY
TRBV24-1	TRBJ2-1	ATSDLEGPSYNEQF
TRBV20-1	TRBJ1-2	SARDSRLAGLTNYT
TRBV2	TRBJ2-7	ASSEDDPYEQY
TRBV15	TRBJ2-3	ATSRDQDTQY
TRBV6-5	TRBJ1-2	ASRDEGDYGYT
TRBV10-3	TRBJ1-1	AISESGTGGTTEAF
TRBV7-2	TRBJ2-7	ASSPSWGLAGNYNEQY
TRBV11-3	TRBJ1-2	ASSWGQGDGYT
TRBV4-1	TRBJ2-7	ASSQGLASSYEQY
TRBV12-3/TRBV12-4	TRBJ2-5	ASSQKRLGTFFETQY
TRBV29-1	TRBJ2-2	SARGGTGTGELF
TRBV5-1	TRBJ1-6	ASSSGGAQNSPLH
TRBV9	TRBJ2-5	ASSVAEETQY
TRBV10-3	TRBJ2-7	ASSESGNLYEQY
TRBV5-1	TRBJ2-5	ASSLKFSETQY
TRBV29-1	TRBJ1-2	SVGAGVEGYT
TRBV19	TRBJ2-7	ASSQGWVGEQY
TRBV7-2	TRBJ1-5	ASSPDRVEQPQH
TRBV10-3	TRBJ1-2	AISESWQGSGYT
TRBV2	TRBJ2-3	ASNAGTVTDTQY
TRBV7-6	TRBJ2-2	ASSLQGGIGELF
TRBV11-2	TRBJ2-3	ASSDTVQPLTDTQY
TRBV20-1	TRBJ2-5	STRGGLY
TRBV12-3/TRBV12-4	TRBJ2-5	ASSRGTAQETQY
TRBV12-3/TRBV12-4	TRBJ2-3	ASRLSTDTQY
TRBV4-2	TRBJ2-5	ASSVADYPQETQY
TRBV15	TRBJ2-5	ATSSGPGEETQY
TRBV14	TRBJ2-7	ASSQLFGSGDEQY
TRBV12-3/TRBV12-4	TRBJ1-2	ASRRGQMSSGNT
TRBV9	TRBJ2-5	ASSVGAGLETQY
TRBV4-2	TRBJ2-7	ASSQDSGSSYEQY
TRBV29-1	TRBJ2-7	SVEGSTYEQY
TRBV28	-	ASSLPGHNEQF
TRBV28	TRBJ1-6	ASSLLDSPLH